The clone carrying this T cell receptor beta chain was seen just once. There are 14 residues in the CDR3. V lost 2 bases and J 2 bases, leaving 8 bases between the germline ends. The germline V gene encodes CDR1 MGHRA and CDR2 YSYEKL. These data are taken from a study of blood T cell repertoires in COVID-19. Overall study: T cells, B-cell-depleted T cells, or PBMCs supplied cDNA or gDNA.

Original data processing: Quantification of nucleated cells was approximated via reference gene primer amplification. TCRdb keeps only in-frame clones here, not all; method: immunoSEQ multiplex PCR. That table gives V, J and clone size, and the DNA gave D and trimming. Here the sample spans over 600,000 clones, around 89% being singletons. The TCR sequence derives from a woman younger than 35 with acute or convalescent COVID-19. The sequenced sample was peripheral blood. J is TRBJ2-3 and V is TRBV4-1; no definite D call. As DNA, the CDR3 is TGCGCCAGCAGCCAAACAAAGATCACAGATACGCAGTATTTT. Protein: CASSQTKITDTQYF.